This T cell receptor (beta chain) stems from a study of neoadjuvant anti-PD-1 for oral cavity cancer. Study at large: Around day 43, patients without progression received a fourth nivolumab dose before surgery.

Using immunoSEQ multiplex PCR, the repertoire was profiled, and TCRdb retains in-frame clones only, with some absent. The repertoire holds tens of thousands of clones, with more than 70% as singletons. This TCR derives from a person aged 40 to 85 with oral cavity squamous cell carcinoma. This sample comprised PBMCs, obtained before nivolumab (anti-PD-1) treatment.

CDR3 sequence: CASSSMWRGSNQPQHF. CDR3 bases: TGTGCCAGTAGTAGTATGTGGAGGGGAAGCAATCAGCCCCAGCATTTT. The chain uses TRBV19 and TRBJ1-5, with D possibly matching TRBD1 (5 bases). This CDR3 spans 16 amino acids. Germline-derived CDR1 and CDR2 are LNHDA and SQIVND (reference sequence). The V and J ends lost 4 bases and 1 base respectively, with 14 bases between them.